This is a list of T cell receptor beta chains from one sample in a study of blood T cell repertoires in COVID-19. Clones were sequenced by immunoSEQ multiplex PCR, and TCRdb holds only the in-frame ones, with some missing. The table lists 450,000 or so clones, about 91% of them singletons, with under 2% in the top ten. Source material: peripheral blood. The receptors originated from a woman aged 40 to 49 with COVID-19, enrolled during active disease. Each CDR3 is given with its conserved first and last residue. D genes are given only for firm matches. Part of the rows lack a size; the others show once, few, many or a class for expanded clones.

d_gene: .; j_gene: TRBJ1-6; v_gene: TRBV28; abundance: .; CDR3aa: CASSLTANSPLHF; CDR3nt: TGTGCCAGCAGTTTAACTGCTAATTCACCCCTCCACTTT
d_gene: .; j_gene: TRBJ1-5; v_gene: TRBV6-5; abundance: .; CDR3aa: CASVRDHQPQHF; CDR3nt: TGTGCCAGCGTGCGGGACCATCAGCCCCAGCATTTT
d_gene: .; j_gene: TRBJ1-6; v_gene: TRBV14; abundance: few; CDR3aa: CASSQATGWNSPLHF; CDR3nt: TGTGCCAGCAGCCAGGCTACAGGGTGGAATTCACCCCTCCACTTT
d_gene: .; j_gene: TRBJ1-1; v_gene: TRBV6-5; abundance: .; CDR3aa: CASSLRRNTEAFF; CDR3nt: TGTGCCAGCAGCCTGAGGAGGAACACTGAAGCTTTCTTT
d_gene: TRBD2; j_gene: TRBJ2-1; v_gene: TRBV18; abundance: .; CDR3aa: CASSLFGLAGSTGYNEQFF; CDR3nt: TGTGCCAGCTCACTTTTCGGACTAGCGGGTTCTACTGGGTACAATGAGCAGTTCTTC
d_gene: .; j_gene: TRBJ2-3; v_gene: TRBV5-4; abundance: .; CDR3aa: CASSWSGTRTDTQYF; CDR3nt: TGTGCCAGCAGTTGGAGCGGGACACGCACAGATACGCAGTATTTT
d_gene: .; j_gene: TRBJ1-6; v_gene: TRBV9; abundance: .; CDR3aa: CASGTRGDSPLHF; CDR3nt: TGTGCCAGCGGTACCAGGGGAGATTCACCCCTCCACTTT
d_gene: TRBD1; j_gene: TRBJ1-4; v_gene: TRBV9; abundance: once; CDR3aa: CASSKQGLDFEKLFF; CDR3nt: TGTGCCAGCAGCAAACAGGGGCTCGACTTTGAAAAACTGTTTTTT
d_gene: .; j_gene: TRBJ1-1; v_gene: TRBV18; abundance: few; CDR3aa: CASSPQVNTEAFF; CDR3nt: TGTGCCAGCTCGCCTCAGGTGAACACTGAAGCTTTCTTT
d_gene: TRBD2; j_gene: TRBJ2-3; v_gene: TRBV19; abundance: .; CDR3aa: CASSVLAGGTDTQYF; CDR3nt: TGTGCCAGTAGCGTACTAGCGGGGGGCACAGATACGCAGTATTTT
d_gene: .; j_gene: TRBJ1-1; v_gene: TRBV6-6; abundance: .; CDR3aa: CASSYLREGSPAFF; CDR3nt: TGTGCCAGCAGTTACTTGAGGGAGGGTTCGCCAGCTTTCTTT
d_gene: .; j_gene: TRBJ2-1; v_gene: TRBV7-2; abundance: .; CDR3aa: CASSFSRSGVGYNEQFF; CDR3nt: TGTGCCAGCAGCTTCTCTCGGTCAGGGGTGGGCTACAATGAGCAGTTCTTC
d_gene: .; j_gene: TRBJ1-2; v_gene: TRBV7-2; abundance: .; CDR3aa: CASSLDPSVGYTF; CDR3nt: TGTGCCAGCAGCTTAGATCCCAGTGTGGGCTACACCTTC
d_gene: TRBD1; j_gene: TRBJ2-7; v_gene: TRBV4-3; abundance: .; CDR3aa: CASSQPGQGYNEQYF; CDR3nt: TGCGCCAGCAGCCAACCGGGACAGGGGTATAACGAGCAGTACTTC
d_gene: TRBD1; j_gene: TRBJ1-6; v_gene: TRBV5-1; abundance: .; CDR3aa: CASSGNPTGANSPLHF; CDR3nt: TGCGCCAGCAGCGGGAACCCGACAGGGGCCAATTCACCCCTCCACTTT
d_gene: .; j_gene: TRBJ1-5; v_gene: TRBV27; abundance: .; CDR3aa: CASSFRGNQPQHF; CDR3nt: TGTGCCAGCAGTTTCCGCGGCAATCAGCCCCAGCATTTT
d_gene: TRBD2; j_gene: TRBJ2-3; v_gene: TRBV29-1; abundance: .; CDR3aa: CSVDGLAGGPDTQYF; CDR3nt: TGCAGCGTTGATGGGTTAGCGGGAGGGCCAGATACGCAGTATTTT